A selection of T cell receptor beta chains follows, all from one sample in a study of CD8+CD57+ T cells in acquired aplastic anemia. MiXCR was run by TCRdb on the reads, yielding one entry per CDR3 protein. The sample shows around 220,000 distinct CDR3 sequences, under 50% of them seen only once. Sequenced sample: sorted CD4+, CD8+, or CD8+CD57+ T cells (not recorded which) from PBMCs. Every receptor here comes from a human donor with aplastic anemia. The CDR3 runs from the conserved cysteine through the conserved F or W. D genes are given only for firm matches. Not every row has a clone size; where given, it reads once, few, many or a size class.

>TRBJ1-1|-|-|TRBV20-1
CSAPPTKTVNTEAFF
TGCAGTGCTCCCCCGACCAAGACGGTGAACACTGAAGCTTTCTTT
>TRBJ1-2|-|-|TRBV24-1
CATGVSYGYTF
TGTGCCACTGGTGTTTCCTATGGCTACACCTTC
>TRBJ1-5|-|TRBD1|TRBV2
CASSEDRDQNQPQHF
TGTGCCAGCAGTGAGGACAGGGACCAAAATCAGCCCCAGCATTTT
>TRBJ2-5|-|-|TRBV15
CATSRTGNRQTQYF
TGTGCCACCAGCAGAACGGGGAACAGGCAGACCCAGTACTTC
>TRBJ1-1|-|-|TRBV7-2
CASSFYLMNTEAFF
TGTGCCAGCAGCTTTTACCTCATGAACACTGAAGCTTTCTTT
>TRBJ1-5|many|-|TRBV6-6
CASSYSQSQPQHF
TGTGCCAGCAGTTACTCCCAGAGTCAGCCCCAGCATTTT
>TRBJ1-6|-|TRBD1|TRBV7-9
CASSQVQGDSPLHF
TGTGCCAGCAGCCAAGTACAGGGGGATTCACCCCTCCACTTT
>TRBJ2-7|few|TRBD1|TRBV6-5
CASSRDRGSSRIYEQYF
TGTGCCAGCAGCCGGGACAGGGGGTCCTCCAGGATCTACGAGCAGTACTTC
>TRBJ1-1|-|-|TRBV2
CASSEVGGANTEAFF
TGTGCCAGCAGTGAAGTAGGAGGGGCGAACACTGAAGCTTTCTTT
>TRBJ1-2|many|TRBD1|TRBV5-1
CASGQGGGYTF
TGCGCCAGTGGACAGGGGGGTGGCTACACCTTC